This is a list of T cell receptor beta chains from one sample in a study of follicular helper T cells after annual influenza vaccination. Assay: immunoSEQ multiplex PCR; the TCRdb copy retains only in-frame clones and omits some. In the table there are roughly 4,200 clones, 82% of which are singletons. The sequences come from CXCR5+ CD38- circulating T follicular helper cells from blood, collected 7 days after influenza vaccination. The origin of the receptors is an adult who received the influenza vaccine. The CDR3 runs from the conserved cysteine through the conserved F or W. Fields, in order: clone size, V gene, J gene, D gene, CDR3 protein, CDR3 DNA. D genes are given only for firm matches. Clone size appears in some rows only: once, few, many, or a class for an expanded clone.

-	TRBV14	TRBJ1-2	-	CASSQDLRGGYTF	TGTGCCAGCAGCCAAGATCTGAGGGGAGGATACACCTTC
-	TRBV30	TRBJ2-1	-	CAWSVSRYEQFF	TGTGCCTGGAGTGTATCGAGGTATGAGCAGTTCTTC
-	TRBV6-1	TRBJ1-2	-	CASSDYGRSNYGYTF	TGTGCCAGCAGTGATTACGGCAGATCTAACTATGGCTACACCTTC
-	TRBV19	TRBJ1-1	-	CASSIGQHTEAFF	TGTGCCAGTAGTATAGGTCAGCACACTGAAGCTTTCTTT
-	TRBV4-2	TRBJ2-6	-	CASSQEYGQSGANVLTF	TGTGCCAGCAGCCAAGAGTACGGCCAGTCTGGGGCCAACGTCCTGACTTTC
-	TRBV9	TRBJ2-7	TRBD1	CASSPQTGIPAEQYF	TGTGCCAGCAGCCCCCAGACAGGGATCCCTGCCGAGCAGTACTTC
few	TRBV7-9	TRBJ1-4	TRBD1	CASTATGTVSEKLFF	TGTGCCAGCACCGCAACCGGGACAGTGAGTGAAAAACTGTTTTTT
once	TRBV5-1	TRBJ1-3	-	CASSLEGISSGNTIYF	TGCGCCAGCAGCTTGGAGGGGATAAGCTCTGGAAACACCATATATTTT
-	TRBV2	TRBJ2-1	TRBD2	CASRKKGLAGGNEQFF	TGTGCCAGCAGAAAAAAGGGACTAGCGGGAGGGAATGAGCAGTTCTTC
-	TRBV6-5	TRBJ1-1	-	CASSKSMNTEAFF	TGTGCCAGCAGTAAGTCAATGAACACTGAAGCTTTCTTT
-	TRBV5-8	TRBJ2-4	TRBD2	CASYRGGGNIQYF	TGTGCCAGCTACCGGGGGGGAGGGAACATTCAGTACTTC
-	TRBV10-2	TRBJ2-1	TRBD2	CASNTPSGRADEQFF	TGCGCCAGCAACACCCCTAGCGGGAGGGCGGATGAGCAGTTCTTC
-	TRBV30	TRBJ1-2	-	CAWSVGFEAGYTF	TGTGCCTGGAGTGTCGGTTTTGAGGCGGGCTACACCTTC
-	TRBV7-9	TRBJ2-2	-	CASSFSFQGPGELFF	TGTGCCAGCAGCTTTTCTTTCCAAGGTCCCGGGGAGCTGTTTTTT
-	TRBV5-4	TRBJ2-5	-	CASSRYGRGETQYF	TGTGCCAGCAGCCGTTATGGGAGGGGGGAGACCCAGTACTTC
-	TRBV27	TRBJ2-7	-	CASSLGVGGSYEQYF	TGTGCCAGCAGTCTAGGGGTAGGTGGGTCCTACGAGCAGTACTTC
-	TRBV5-6	TRBJ1-2	TRBD1	CASSFGTGRNYGYTF	TGTGCCAGCAGTTTCGGGACAGGGCGTAACTATGGCTACACCTTC
-	TRBV18	TRBJ2-5	TRBD1	CASSRDRSQETQYF	TGTGCCAGCTCACGGGACAGGTCACAAGAGACCCAGTACTTC
-	TRBV5-5	TRBJ2-1	-	CASSLEGSSYNEQFF	TGTGCCAGCAGCTTGGAGGGGAGCTCCTACAATGAGCAGTTCTTC
-	TRBV28	TRBJ2-7	TRBD1	CASQTGDGYEQYF	TGTGCCAGTCAGACAGGGGACGGCTACGAGCAGTACTTC
-	TRBV5-6	TRBJ2-3	TRBD1	CASSPVDRGTEDTQYF	TGTGCCAGCAGCCCAGTGGACAGGGGAACTGAGGATACGCAGTATTTT
-	TRBV7-9	TRBJ2-1	TRBD2	CASSSAGLAGGRDEQFF	TGTGCCAGCAGCTCAGCAGGACTAGCGGGAGGGAGGGATGAGCAGTTCTTC
-	TRBV5-4	TRBJ1-4	-	CASSLAGQEKLFF	TGTGCCAGCAGCTTGGCAGGACAGGAAAAACTGTTTTTT
-	TRBV2	TRBJ2-3	-	CARTGTGRASTDTQYF	TGTGCAAGAACGGGGACGGGCAGGGCCAGCACAGATACGCAGTATTTT
once	TRBV7-2	TRBJ2-1	TRBD1	CASSPTGAEYNEQFF	TGTGCCAGCAGCCCCACAGGGGCGGAATACAATGAGCAGTTCTTC
-	TRBV12-5	TRBJ1-3	-	CASGYSQFGNTIYF	TGTGCTAGTGGTTACAGTCAATTTGGAAACACCATATATTTT
-	TRBV27	TRBJ2-2	TRBD2	CASLSRGGRNTGELFF	TGTGCCAGCCTCTCGCGGGGCGGGAGGAACACCGGGGAGCTGTTTTTT
-	TRBV5-4	TRBJ2-3	TRBD2	CASTPSAGGFTDTQYF	TGTGCCAGCACCCCTAGTGCGGGAGGGTTCACAGATACGCAGTATTTT
-	TRBV7-2	TRBJ1-5	-	CASSPQPNQPQHF	TGTGCCAGCAGCCCACAGCCTAATCAGCCCCAGCATTTT
-	TRBV19	TRBJ2-7	-	CASSIRLDSYEQYF	TGTGCCAGTAGTATAAGACTCGACTCCTACGAGCAGTACTTC
-	TRBV19	TRBJ1-4	-	CASRRGAGTNEKLFF	TGTGCCAGTAGACGAGGGGCAGGAACTAATGAAAAACTGTTTTTT
-	TRBV6-1	TRBJ2-5	TRBD2	CASTLGRAGETQYF	TGTGCCAGCACCCTGGGGAGGGCAGGAGAGACCCAGTACTTC
-	TRBV6-5	TRBJ2-7	-	CASSPSPSYEQYF	TGTGCCAGCAGCCCGTCACCCTCCTACGAGCAGTACTTC
-	TRBV5-5	TRBJ1-3	-	CASSSGGVYDGNTIYF	TGTGCCAGCAGCTCGGGAGGGGTCTACGACGGAAACACCATATATTTT
-	TRBV6-5	TRBJ2-1	TRBD1	CASRPGTGRYNEQFF	TGTGCCAGCAGGCCCGGGACAGGGAGATACAATGAGCAGTTCTTC
-	TRBV29-1	TRBJ2-2	-	CSALQVANTGELFF	TGCAGCGCGTTACAGGTCGCGAACACCGGGGAGCTGTTTTTT
once	TRBV29-1	TRBJ2-3	-	CSVEEQYF	TGCAGCGTTGAAGAGCAGTATTTT
-	TRBV21-1	TRBJ2-1	-	CASCKRANSYNEQFF	TGTGCCAGCTGTAAACGGGCGAACTCCTACAATGAGCAGTTCTTC
-	TRBV7-3	TRBJ2-3	-	CASSLVDYRKHDTQYF	TGTGCCAGCAGCTTAGTGGACTACCGTAAACACGATACGCAGTATTTT
-	TRBV19	TRBJ2-1	TRBD1	CASMKDRGSYNEQFF	TGTGCCAGTATGAAAGACAGGGGCTCCTACAATGAGCAGTTCTTC
-	TRBV7-2	TRBJ1-2	-	CASSPQTDNYGYTF	TGTGCCAGCAGCCCCCAGACGGATAACTATGGCTACACCTTC
-	TRBV2	TRBJ2-1	TRBD2	CASSERVSGSYNEQFF	TGTGCCAGCAGTGAACGCGTTAGCGGGAGTTATAATGAGCAGTTCTTC
-	TRBV5-4	TRBJ1-4	TRBD1	CASSLMGQGTEKLFF	TGTGCCAGCAGCTTAATGGGACAGGGGACGGAAAAACTGTTTTTT